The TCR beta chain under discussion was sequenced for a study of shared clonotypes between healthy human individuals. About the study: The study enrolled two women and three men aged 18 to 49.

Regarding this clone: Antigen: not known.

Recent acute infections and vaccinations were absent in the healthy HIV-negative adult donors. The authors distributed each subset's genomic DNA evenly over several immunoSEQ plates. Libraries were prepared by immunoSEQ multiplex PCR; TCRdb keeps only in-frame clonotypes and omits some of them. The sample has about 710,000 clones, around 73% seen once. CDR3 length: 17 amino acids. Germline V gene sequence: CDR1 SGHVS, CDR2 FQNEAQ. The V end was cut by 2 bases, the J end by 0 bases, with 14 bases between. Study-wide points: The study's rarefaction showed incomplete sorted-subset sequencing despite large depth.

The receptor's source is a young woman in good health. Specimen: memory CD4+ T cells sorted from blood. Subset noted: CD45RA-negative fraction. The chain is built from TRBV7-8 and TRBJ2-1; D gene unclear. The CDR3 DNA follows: TGTGCCAGCAGCTTACTTCGCTTGCAGAGCTCCTACAATGAGCAGTTCTTC. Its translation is CASSLLRLQSSYNEQFF.